Following are 23 T cell receptor beta chains from one sample sequenced in a study of blood T cells in healthy people across ages. With a J-beta primer mix and a sample-barcoded 5' primer, a second PCR ran about 7 to 12 cycles. TCRdb processed the 5' RACE reads anew with MiXCR; each CDR3 protein has one entry. The sample gives about 1.5 million distinct CDR3 sequences, approximately 43% of which show up once; about 3.8% is in the top ten. The sample consisted of blood. Source of these receptors: a woman aged 18-30 years in good health.

The chain joins TRBV4-2 to TRBJ1-2; 9 bases map to TRBD1. Germline V gene lookup returns CDR1 LGHNA and CDR2 YNFKEQ. The CDR3 runs 16 residues. V gave up 0 bases and J gave up 4 bases; unmatched junction bases: 6. In DNA, the CDR3 is TGTGCCAGCAGCCAAGAAAGGGACAGGGTGATCTATGGCTACACCTTC. The encoded protein is CASSQERDRVIYGYTF.

The V gene is TRBV2, the J gene TRBJ2-7, with a possible D match to TRBD1 (5 bases). The CDR3 totals 15 residues. Germline assignment: CDR1 SNHLY and CDR2 FYNNEI. V was clipped by 4 bases and J by 0 bases, with 13 bases between them. The DNA of the CDR3 is TGTGCCAGCAGTGCCGACAGAGAGCTCTCCTACGAGCAGTACTTC. This gives the protein CASSADRELSYEQYF.

CDR3 amino acids: CASSFLSRTPTGELFF. CDR3 sequence (DNA): TGTGCCAGCAGTTTCTTAAGCCGGACACCGACCGGGGAGCTGTTTTTT. This chain links TRBV28 with TRBJ2-2; maybe TRBD1 (5 bases). The CDR3 spans 16 residues. Germline V CDR1 and CDR2: MDHEN, SYDVKM. V lost 3 bases and J lost 5, with 16 bases in between.

The rearrangement links TRBV7-2 to TRBJ2-7; TRBD1 is a possible D gene (6 bases). With 0 bases removed from V and 1 base from J, the gap between germline ends came to 13 bases. CDR3 length: 16 residues. CDR1 SGHTA and CDR2 FQGNSA come from the germline V gene. CDR3 sequence: CASSLATGSSSYEQYF. DNA of the CDR3: TGTGCCAGCAGCTTAGCGACAGGTTCCTCATCCTACGAGCAGTACTTC.

The CDR3 spells CAISFGPNTEAFF. For the CDR3, the DNA is TGTGCCATCAGTTTCGGTCCGAACACTGAAGCTTTCTTT. J is TRBJ1-1 and V is TRBV10-3; D not certain. Germline loops: CDR1 ENHRY, CDR2 SYGVKD. The CDR3 totals 13 residues. Trimming took 5 bases from V and 1 from J, leaving 8 bases between them.

J is TRBJ2-5 and V is TRBV5-4; 9 nucleotides agree with TRBD1. Germline V gene sequence: CDR1 SGHNT, CDR2 YYREEE (reference sequence). The CDR3 has 13 amino acids. The V and J ends lost 6 bases and 2 bases, in that order; junction bases with no gene match: 2. For the CDR3, the DNA is TGTGCCAGCATGACAGGGGGACAAGAGACCCAGTACTTC. Translating gives CASMTGGQETQYF. The variable domain in full, with the rest retrieved from reference TRBV5-4 and TRBJ2-5, is ETGVTQSPTHLIKTRGQQVTLRCSSQSGHNTVSWYQQALGQGPQFIFQYYREEENGRGNFPPRFSGLQFPNYSSELNVNALELDDSALYLCASMTGGQETQYFGPGTRLLVL.

This clonotype was counted at least ten times. V gene TRBV18 combines with J gene TRBJ2-5; D remains unclear. V lost 2 bases and J lost 0, with 4 bases in between. From germline, CDR1 is KGHSH and CDR2 LQKENI. The CDR3 is 13 amino acids. The CDR3 DNA reads TGTGCCAGCTCACCAGGGAACCAAGAGACCCAGTACTTC. Protein product: CASSPGNQETQYF.

This clonotype was observed once. CDR3 bases: TGCAGTGCCCAGGACAGGGGAGCTCTATACCGCAATCAGCCCCAGCATTTT. This sequence encodes CSAQDRGALYRNQPQHF. The V gene is TRBV20-1, the J gene TRBJ1-5, with 9 bases aligning to TRBD1. V lost 6 bases and J lost 2; bases outside the gene matches: 14. Germline CDR1 reads DFQATT; CDR2 reads SNEGSKA (reference sequence). The CDR3 loop spans 17 amino acids.

This clonotype was found a few times. The rearrangement links TRBV5-6 to TRBJ1-2, with 10 nucleotides matching TRBD1. The CDR3 loop spans 13 amino acids. CDR1 and CDR2 (germline): SGHDT, YYEEEE. V trimming: 5 bases; J trimming: 8 bases; junction bases outside the gene matches: 6. This CDR3 is CASRRDRGLGYTF. In DNA, the CDR3 is TGTGCCAGCAGAAGGGACAGGGGATTGGGCTACACCTTC.

CDR3 sequence (DNA): TGTGCCATCAATAGCGGACTTACACAAGAGACCCAGTACTTC. This translates into CAINSGLTQETQYF. The gene calls are TRBV10-3 and TRBJ2-5; perhaps TRBD2 as D (6 bases). CDR1 is ENHRY and CDR2 is SYGVKD in the germline V gene. V lost 7 bases and J lost 2, with 14 bases in between. CDR3 length: 14 amino acids.

The genes are TRBV27 and TRBJ2-1; 7 positions match TRBD2. CDR3 length: 14 amino acids. Germline V gives CDR1 MNHEY, CDR2 SMNVEV (reference sequence). V dropped 5 bases and J dropped 3; count of bases not matched to a gene: 4. The CDR3 DNA reads as TGTGCCAGCAGTCTTACTAGCGTCTACAATGAGCAGTTCTTC. This gives the protein CASSLTSVYNEQFF.

This clonotype has only one observation. V is TRBV7-3 and J is TRBJ1-1, with 7 bases aligning to TRBD1. The J segment lost 4 bases and the V segment lost 0 bases, leaving 8 bases of the junction unmatched. Looked up from germline, CDR1 is SGHTA and CDR2 is FQGTGA. The CDR3 length is 16 residues. Here the CDR3 reads CASSLTGQVFSTEAFF. CDR3 bases: TGTGCCAGCAGCTTAACAGGACAGGTCTTCAGCACTGAAGCTTTCTTT.

V and J are TRBV10-3 and TRBJ1-1, with 11 bases matching TRBD1. The CDR3 is made up of 17 amino acids. Germline assignment: CDR1 ENHRY and CDR2 SYGVKD. Trimming took 2 bases from V and 10 from J; bases not matched to a gene: 15. The CDR3 DNA follows: TGTGCCATCAGTGAGACCGGGACAGGGGGTTCTCTGGTTGGAGCTTTCTTT. Amino acids: CAISETGTGGSLVGAFF.

The chain couples TRBV28 to TRBJ2-2, with 8 positions matching TRBD1. CDR1 MDHEN and CDR2 SYDVKM come from the germline V gene. CDR3 length: 14 amino acids. The trim removed 6 bases at V and 8 bases at J, leaving 8 bases unmatched. The CDR3 is CASSPRTGRGELFF. For the CDR3, the DNA is TGTGCCAGCAGCCCCAGGACAGGGAGGGGGGAGCTGTTTTTT.

This clonotype was observed a few times. The chain employs TRBV6-2 or TRBV6-3 and TRBJ2-7; the D gene could be TRBD1 or TRBD2 (5 bases each). CDR3 size: 14 residues. Germline CDR1 MNHEY, CDR2 SVGEGT. Trimming cost V 2 bases and J 0 bases, with 8 bases left between them. This chain's CDR3 is CASSYGTDSYEQYF. The CDR3, as DNA: TGTGCCAGCAGTTACGGGACGGACTCCTACGAGCAGTACTTC.

The genes are TRBV5-1 and TRBJ2-7; 10 nucleotides line up with TRBD2. CDR1 SGHRS and CDR2 YFSETQ come from the germline V gene. With 1 base clipped from V and 2 bases from J, the junction kept 12 bases outside the gene matches. The CDR3 is 18 amino acids. Here the CDR3 DNA reads TGCGCCAGCAGCTTGTCTCGTTTAGCGGGAGGTACACCCTACGAGCAGTACTTC. This gives the protein CASSLSRLAGGTPYEQYF.

CDR3 nucleotides: TGTGCCAGCAGTGAATATCGGGACAGCCTTAACTATGGCTACACCTTC. Encoded protein: CASSEYRDSLNYGYTF. The chain links TRBV25-1 to TRBJ1-2; 7 nucleotides align to TRBD1. Germline CDR1 and CDR2: MGHDK and SYGVNS. J gave up 1 base and V 0 bases, and 5 bases lay outside the gene matches. The CDR3 length is 16 residues.

The chain links TRBV7-2 to TRBJ1-2, with D uncertain. This CDR3 has 12 amino acids. V dropped 3 bases and J dropped 8 bases, with 10 bases sitting between them. Germline V CDR1 and CDR2: SGHTA, FQGNSA. CDR3 sequence reads: CASSFDSWGYTF. DNA of the CDR3: TGTGCCAGCAGCTTTGATTCCTGGGGCTACACCTTC.

This clonotype was counted only a few times. This chain uses TRBV4-1 with TRBJ2-1, with D perhaps matching TRBD2 (7 bases). The germline CDR1 and CDR2 sequences are MGHRA and YSYEKL. V gave up 4 bases and J gave up 4 bases, with 23 bases separating them. The CDR3 extends over 18 amino acids. CDR3 residues: CASSPFRGGPSEYNEQFF. The DNA for the CDR3 is TGCGCCAGCAGCCCCTTTAGGGGGGGCCCTTCGGAATACAATGAGCAGTTCTTC.

The CDR3 is CASTRGVNTEAFF. As DNA, the CDR3 is TGTGCCAGCACCCGGGGGGTTAATACTGAAGCTTTCTTT. The rearrangement links TRBV5-5 to TRBJ1-1; D might be TRBD1 (5 bases). From germline, CDR1 is SGHKS and CDR2 YYEKEE (reference sequence). The CDR3 has 13 residues. Between the trimmed V and J ends, which lost 6 bases and 5 bases, there was a span of 14 bases.

This chain joins TRBV7-2 and TRBJ1-2; D unresolved. This CDR3 is built from 14 residues. V was pared by 5 bases and J by 6 bases, with 16 bases between. In germline, CDR1 is SGHTA, CDR2 FQGNSA. The CDR3 protein is CASSARRREDGYTF. DNA for the CDR3: TGTGCCAGCAGCGCCCGAAGAAGGGAAGATGGCTACACCTTC.

In DNA form, the CDR3 reads TGTGCCAGCAGCTTAGGTCTAGGGAAGCGGTACACTGAAGCTTTCTTT. Its translation: CASSLGLGKRYTEAFF. The chain has TRBV7-9 and TRBJ1-1; D remains unclear. CDR1 and CDR2 (germline): SEHNR, FQNEAQ (reference sequence). V gave up 1 base and J gave up 3 bases, with 15 bases separating them. CDR3 size: 16 residues.

The gene calls are TRBV7-8 and TRBJ2-5; 7 bases line up with TRBD1. Unmatched junction bases numbered 17, after V lost 2 bases and J lost 11 bases. The CDR3 is 16 residues long. Germline CDR1 is SGHVS and CDR2 is FQNEAQ. The CDR3 sequence: CASSLFPDRAYNEQYF. The CDR3, as DNA: TGTGCCAGCAGCTTATTTCCCGACAGGGCGTACAATGAGCAGTACTTC.